This TCR beta chain originates from a study of metastatic and nonmetastatic thyroid tumors. Looking at the study overall: Repertoires from blood and tumor or nodule tissue of malignant and benign thyroid patients were compared.

Study-wide results and caveats: In blood and tumor, TCR beta diversity was reportedly significantly higher in malignant thyroid tumors than in benign nodules.

TCRdb re-called the PCR reads through MiXCR. The data hold approximately 32,000 clones, with 20% to 25% observed a single time. Patients underwent thyroid surgery, and none had received any treatment before it. Of note for this clone: Its target is unknown.

What was sequenced was tumor tissue. The origin of this receptor is a male donor with papillary thyroid cancer or a benign thyroid nodule (not recorded which). Some clones in this sample may be carry-over from other donors' samples.

CDR3 DNA: TGTGCTACAGGCGGGCGGCTCACTGAAGCTTTCTTT. Amino acids: CATGGRLTEAFF. The V call is TRBV30, the J call TRBJ1-1; D is possibly TRBD1 (5 bases). Germline V gene lookup returns CDR1 GTSNPN and CDR2 SVGIG (reference sequence). The CDR3 covers 12 residues.